This T cell receptor (beta chain) was recovered during a study of shared clonotypes between healthy human individuals. The CDR3 runs 16 residues. With 4 bases removed from V and 4 bases from J, the gap between germline ends came to 20 bases. Germline V gene data show CDR1 as SGHNT and CDR2 as YYREEE (reference sequence). Measured with immunoSEQ multiplex PCR; TCRdb has only the in-frame clones, and not every one. The sample holds about 2 million clones; 90% to 95% are singletons and the top ten take more than 0.1%. The clonotype originates from a man between 18 and 29 years old in good health. V and J are TRBV5-4 and TRBJ2-5; D may match TRBD1 or TRBD2 (5 bases each). Sequenced material: naive CD4+ T cells sorted from blood. Specified subset: CD45RA+ positively selected. As DNA, the CDR3 is TGTGCCAGCAGCCGACCCGGGACGCAGGCGGTAGAGACCCAGTACTTC. Its translation: CASSRPGTQAVETQYF.